The 13 T cell receptor beta chains listed next were all sequenced from one sample in a study of blood T cell repertoires in COVID-19. Sequenced by immunoSEQ multiplex PCR; TCRdb stores in-frame clones only, minus some. This table holds approximately 300,000 clones, more than 75% found once. Sequencing was carried out using PBMCs or T cells enriched from blood (not recorded which). Receptors originate from a man between 60 and 75 years old who had recovered from COVID-19.

The J gene is TRBJ1-6, the V gene TRBV21-1; TRBD1 reflects the table's D call only, with no check against the DNA. TRBV21-1 is deemed a pseudogene. This CDR3 comprises 16 residues. CDR3 in DNA: TGTGCCAGCAGCACACAGGGTTTCGGCTATAATTCACCCCTCCACTTT. Translation: CASSTQGFGYNSPLHF.

The gene calls are TRBV5-1 and TRBJ2-2, with 9 bases fitting TRBD1. The J segment lost 7 bases and the V segment lost 4 bases, leaving 11 bases of the junction unmatched. There are 16 residues in the CDR3. The germline V gene encodes CDR1 SGHRS and CDR2 YFSETQ. The CDR3 bases are TGCGCCAGCAGCCATTCGGGACAGGGTGTCGGCGGGGAGCTGTTTTTT. Its translation: CASSHSGQGVGGELFF.

This chain links TRBV18 with TRBJ2-7, with 7 bases aligning to TRBD2. This CDR3 contains 16 residues. Losses at the gene ends were 3 bases for V and 6 bases for J; bases not matched to a gene: 14. From germline, CDR1 is KGHSH and CDR2 LQKENI. The CDR3 nucleotides read TGTGCCAGCTCACCGCTAATCTCTAGCGGAGCTAGCGAGCAGTACTTC. Amino acids: CASSPLISSGASEQYF. Using reference TRBV18 and TRBJ2-7 for the parts outside the CDR3, the full variable domain is NAGVMQNPRHLVRRRGQEARLRCSPMKGHSHVYWYRQLPEEGLKFMVYLQKENIIDESGMPKERFSAEFPKEGPSILRIQQVVRGDSAAYFCASSPLISSGASEQYFGPGTRLTVT.

The chain couples TRBV18 to TRBJ1-3; the D is unclear. The CDR3 is 13 residues long. CDR1 and CDR2 (germline): KGHSH, LQKENI. Trimming removed 2 bases from V and 3 bases from J, with 5 bases in between. The DNA of the CDR3 is TGTGCCAGCTCACCAAGCAATGGAAACACCATATATTTT. This gives the protein CASSPSNGNTIYF.

The chain is built from TRBV4-2 and TRBJ1-4; TRBD1 matches at 12 bases. The junction had 7 bases not matched to a gene; V was cut back by 5 bases and J by 6 bases. CDR1 is LGHNA and CDR2 is YNFKEQ in the germline V gene. The CDR3 extends over 16 amino acids. The chain's CDR3 is CASSSGQGARDEKLFF. CDR3 coding DNA: TGTGCCAGCAGCTCGGGACAGGGGGCGCGCGATGAAAAACTGTTTTTT.

About this clone: One end of the junction is discordant with germline, which a read error may explain. The rearrangement uses TRBV4-1 and TRBJ1-5; 7 positions agree with TRBD1. This CDR3 spans 13 amino acids. CDR1 and CDR2 from the germline V gene are MGHRA and YSYEKL. DNA for the CDR3: TGCGCCAGCAGCCAAGTTGGGACAGAAAAACCCAATTTT. Amino acid sequence: CASSQVGTEKPNF.

The chain joins TRBV10-3 to TRBJ1-2; TRBD1 matches at 9 bases. V dropped 5 bases and J dropped 3; count of bases not matched to a gene: 7. CDR3 size: 15 residues. CDR1 ENHRY and CDR2 SYGVKD come from the germline V gene. CDR3 protein: CAISSRQGGDYGYTF. In DNA, the CDR3 is TGTGCCATCAGTTCCAGACAGGGGGGCGACTATGGCTACACCTTC.

The chain has TRBV9 and TRBJ2-3, with D tentatively TRBD2 (6 bases). This CDR3 is 16 amino acids long. V dropped 3 bases and J dropped 1 base, with 15 bases sitting between them. From germline, CDR1 is SGDLS and CDR2 YYNGEE. This chain's CDR3 is CASSARRDSGTDTQYF. CDR3 in DNA: TGTGCCAGCAGCGCCAGGAGGGACTCAGGCACAGATACGCAGTATTTT.

The chain has TRBV7-8 and TRBJ2-3; the match to TRBD2 covers 12 bases. V lost 5 bases, J lost 2 bases, and 14 bases stayed unmatched. The CDR3 has 19 amino acids. CDR1 and CDR2 (germline): SGHVS, FQNEAQ. CDR3 region: CASSHPGLAGRLSTDTQYF. The CDR3, as DNA: TGTGCCAGCAGCCATCCGGGACTAGCGGGCCGTCTATCCACAGATACGCAGTATTTT.

The chain has TRBV5-1 and TRBJ2-2; the D gene is possibly TRBD1 (6 bases). This CDR3 is built from 15 residues. CDR1 and CDR2 (germline): SGHRS, YFSETQ. The germline V and J ends were trimmed by 0 bases and 8 bases, with 14 bases remaining between them. The CDR3 region is CASSLVNLGTGELFF. Written as DNA, the CDR3 is TGCGCCAGCAGCTTGGTTAACCTCGGGACAGGGGAGCTGTTTTTT. Based on the CDR3 plus reference TRBV5-1 and TRBJ2-2, the full variable domain is KAGVTQTPRYLIKTRGQQVTLSCSPISGHRSVSWYQQTPGQGLQFLFEYFSETQRNKGNFPGRFSGRQFSNSRSEMNVSTLELGDSALYLCASSLVNLGTGELFFGEGSRLTVL.

The V call is TRBV5-1, the J call TRBJ1-4, with 9 bases that match TRBD1. Germline V gene data show CDR1 as SGHRS and CDR2 as YFSETQ. This CDR3 has 13 amino acids. The J segment lost 7 bases and the V segment lost 5 bases, leaving 3 bases of the junction unmatched. The CDR3 reads CASRQGAREKLFF. CDR3 nucleotide sequence: TGCGCCAGCAGACAGGGGGCGCGTGAAAAACTGTTTTTT.

This clone was found a few times. The chain links TRBV18 to TRBJ1-2; TRBD1 might be the D (6 bases). Germline V gives CDR1 KGHSH, CDR2 LQKENI. This CDR3 has 18 residues. V lost 2 bases, J lost 1 base, and 20 bases lay in between. The CDR3 nucleotides are TGTGCCAGCTCACCAAATACAGGGACCCTCGAGAATAACTATGGCTACACCTTC. Translating it yields CASSPNTGTLENNYGYTF.

This rearrangement joins TRBV30 to TRBJ2-2, with D possibly being TRBD2 (5 bases). There are 19 residues in the CDR3. The V gene lost 3 bases and the J gene lost 4 bases, with 27 bases spanning the gap. Germline values: CDR1 GTSNPN, CDR2 SVGIG (reference sequence). DNA of the CDR3: TGTGCCTGGAGCTCTCTCCGAGTCCTAGCAGTACAGAGCACCGGGGAGCTGTTTTTT. This gives the protein CAWSSLRVLAVQSTGELFF.